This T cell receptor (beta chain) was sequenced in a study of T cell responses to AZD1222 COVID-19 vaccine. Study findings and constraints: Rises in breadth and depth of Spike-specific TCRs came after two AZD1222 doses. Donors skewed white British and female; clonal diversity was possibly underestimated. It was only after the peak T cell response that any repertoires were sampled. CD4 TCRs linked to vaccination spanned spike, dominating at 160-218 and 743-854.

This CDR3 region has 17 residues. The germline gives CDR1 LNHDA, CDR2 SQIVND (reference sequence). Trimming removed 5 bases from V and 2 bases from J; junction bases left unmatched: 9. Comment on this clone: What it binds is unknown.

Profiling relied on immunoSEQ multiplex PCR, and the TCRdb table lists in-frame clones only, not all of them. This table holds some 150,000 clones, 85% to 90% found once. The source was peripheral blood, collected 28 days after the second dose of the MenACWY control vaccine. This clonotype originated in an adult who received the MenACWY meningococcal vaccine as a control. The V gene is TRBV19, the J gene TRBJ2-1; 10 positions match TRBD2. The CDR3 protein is CASSVNLAGAPYNEQFF. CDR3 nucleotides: TGTGCCAGTAGTGTCAATCTAGCGGGAGCCCCCTACAATGAGCAGTTCTTC.